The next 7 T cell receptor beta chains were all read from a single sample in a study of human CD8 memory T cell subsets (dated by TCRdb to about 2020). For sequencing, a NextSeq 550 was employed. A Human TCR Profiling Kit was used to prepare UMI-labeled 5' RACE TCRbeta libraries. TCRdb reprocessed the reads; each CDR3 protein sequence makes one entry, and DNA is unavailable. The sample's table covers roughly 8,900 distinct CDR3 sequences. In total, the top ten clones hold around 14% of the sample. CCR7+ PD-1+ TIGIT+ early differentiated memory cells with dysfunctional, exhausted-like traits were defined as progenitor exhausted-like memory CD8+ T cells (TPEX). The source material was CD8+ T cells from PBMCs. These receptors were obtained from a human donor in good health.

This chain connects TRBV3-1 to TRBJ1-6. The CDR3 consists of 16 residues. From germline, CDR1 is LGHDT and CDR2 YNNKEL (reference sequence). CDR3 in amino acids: CASSQDPGATNSPLHF. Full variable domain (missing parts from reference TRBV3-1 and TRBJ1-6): DTAVSQTPKYLVTQMGNDKSIKCEQNLGHDTMYWYKQDSKKFLKIMFSYNNKELIINETVPNRFSPKSPDKAHLNLHINSLELGDSAVYFCASSQDPGATNSPLHFGNGTRLTVT.

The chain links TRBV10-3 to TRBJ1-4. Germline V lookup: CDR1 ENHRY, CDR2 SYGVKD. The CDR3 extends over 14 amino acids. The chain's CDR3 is CAISVDPLNEKLFF.

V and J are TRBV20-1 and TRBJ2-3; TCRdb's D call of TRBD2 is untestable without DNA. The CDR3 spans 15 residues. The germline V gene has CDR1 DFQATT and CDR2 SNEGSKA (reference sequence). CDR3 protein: CSATTSGRGTDTQYF.

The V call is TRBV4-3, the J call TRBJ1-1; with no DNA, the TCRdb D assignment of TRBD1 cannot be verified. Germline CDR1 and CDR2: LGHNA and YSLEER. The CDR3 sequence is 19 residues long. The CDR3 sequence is CASSQVSRGGPISDTEAFF.

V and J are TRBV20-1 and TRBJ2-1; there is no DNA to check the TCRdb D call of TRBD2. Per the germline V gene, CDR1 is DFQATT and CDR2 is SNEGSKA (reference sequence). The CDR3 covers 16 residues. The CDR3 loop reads CSALGLAGGRYNEQFF.

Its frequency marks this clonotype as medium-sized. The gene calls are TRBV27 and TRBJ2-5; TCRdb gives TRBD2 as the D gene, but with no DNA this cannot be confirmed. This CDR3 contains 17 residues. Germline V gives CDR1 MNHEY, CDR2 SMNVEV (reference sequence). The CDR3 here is CASSLLPLQGYQETQYF.

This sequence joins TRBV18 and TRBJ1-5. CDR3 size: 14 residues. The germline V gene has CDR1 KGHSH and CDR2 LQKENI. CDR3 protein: CASSPGPINQPQHF.